The next 20 T cell receptor beta chains were all read from a single sample in a study (dated by TCRdb to the mid-2010s). To prepare the library, 5' RACE was applied. Instrument used: Illumina MiSeq. The public reads were quality trimmed at Q25 with fastp and then assembled into clones with MiXCR by TCRdb, keeping productive beta chains. Each CDR3 protein gets just one entry, which takes the most common genes and DNA from the rows behind it. This sample gives some 62,000 distinct CDR3 sequences in total; approximately 31% of them show up just once. Over 2% of the sample is in the top ten clones. Sequences were obtained from tumor-infiltrating naive CD4+ T cells sorted from the breast tumor. The cell subset or site label here, explained by the study, means: naive CD4+ T cells, CD4+CD45RA+CD25-. Receptor source: a female donor with breast cancer.

This clonotype was counted a few times. The chain is built from TRBV20-1 and TRBJ2-3; 8 positions agree with TRBD1. Germline-derived CDR1 and CDR2 are DFQATT and SNEGSKA (reference sequence). Germline trimming cut 4 bases from V and 1 base from J; bases unmatched to any gene: 1. The CDR3 is made up of 13 amino acids. The CDR3 DNA reads TGCAGTGCTAACAGGGGGGGCACAGATACGCAGTATTTT. Translation: CSANRGGTDTQYF.

This chain links TRBV20-1 with TRBJ2-3; a weak D match, TRBD2 (7 bases). Looked up from germline, CDR1 is DFQATT and CDR2 is SNEGSKA (reference sequence). This CDR3 region has 15 residues. With 4 bases removed from V and 4 bases from J, the gap between germline ends came to 18 bases. This CDR3 is CSAIWLGEGADTQYF. Written as DNA, the CDR3 is TGCAGTGCTATTTGGTTGGGGGAGGGGGCAGATACGCAGTATTTT.

About this clonotype itself: The junction does not match germline at one end; this may be a read error. The chain joins TRBV20-1 to TRBJ2-5; TRBD1 matches 8 bases. Germline V lookup: CDR1 DFQATT, CDR2 SNEGSKA (reference sequence). This CDR3 contains 15 residues. Here the CDR3 DNA reads TGCAATGCTAGAGAGACAGGGGCTCGGGTGGAGACCCAGTACTTC. Its translation is CNARETGARVETQYF.

The gene calls are TRBV9 and TRBJ1-1, with D possibly matching TRBD1 (6 bases). This CDR3 region has 16 residues. The V end was cut by 0 bases, the J end by 3 bases, with 15 bases between. Per germline, CDR1 SGDLS and CDR2 YYNGEE. Here the CDR3 DNA reads TGTGCCAGCAGCGTAGGGTCAGGGGCCCTCGACACTGAAGCTTTCTTT. It translates to CASSVGSGALDTEAFF.

V is TRBV20-1 and J is TRBJ2-7; TRBD1 agrees at 9 bases. The ends lost 5 bases at V and 12 bases at J; junction bases unmatched: 8. This CDR3 is built from 11 residues. Germline assignment: CDR1 DFQATT and CDR2 SNEGSKA (reference sequence). CDR3 in amino acids: CSAGGGTGWYF. The CDR3 DNA is TGCAGTGCTGGGGGGGGGACAGGGTGGTACTTC.

Only a few counts were recorded for this clonotype. V and J are TRBV25-1 and TRBJ2-3; perhaps TRBD2 as D (6 bases). Between the trimmed V and J ends, which lost 3 bases and 1 base, there was a span of 14 bases. Germline values: CDR1 MGHDK, CDR2 SYGVNS. CDR3 size: 16 residues. The CDR3, as DNA: TGTGCCAGCAGTGACCCTGCGGGGCGGGGCACAGATACGCAGTATTTT. Protein sequence: CASSDPAGRGTDTQYF.

The chain has TRBV5-1 and TRBJ2-7; D remains unclear. The germline CDR1 and CDR2 sequences are SGHRS and YFSETQ. The CDR3 is 13 residues long. V was trimmed by 4 bases and J by 2 bases, leaving 10 bases between them. The CDR3 sequence is CASSRTVTYEQYF. Here the CDR3 DNA reads TGCGCCAGCAGCCGGACGGTCACCTACGAGCAGTACTTC.

The rearrangement uses TRBV5-6 and TRBJ2-3, with TRBD2 as a possible D gene (5 bases). The CDR3 covers 13 residues. V was trimmed by 3 bases and J by 5 bases, leaving 10 bases between them. Per germline, CDR1 SGHDT and CDR2 YYEEEE. CDR3 DNA: TGTGCCAGCAGCTGGAGGCCCCAAGATACGCAGTATTTT. It translates to CASSWRPQDTQYF.

The chain links TRBV7-9 to TRBJ2-7, with TRBD1 matching 7 bases. This CDR3 region has 11 residues. Trimming took 7 bases from V and 7 from J; bases not matched to a gene: 4. Per germline, CDR1 SEHNR and CDR2 FQNEAQ (reference sequence). Here the CDR3 reads CASTQGVEQYF. The CDR3 nucleotides read TGTGCCAGCACCCAGGGGGTTGAGCAGTACTTC.

This clonotype came up a few times. V and J are TRBV7-2 and TRBJ2-2, with D uncertain. Looked up from germline, CDR1 is SGHTA and CDR2 is FQGNSA. V was trimmed by 6 bases and J by 0 bases, leaving 14 bases between them. The CDR3 extends over 16 amino acids. The CDR3 sequence: CASSAGPAANTGELFF. The CDR3 DNA reads as TGTGCCAGCAGTGCCGGTCCAGCAGCGAACACCGGGGAGCTGTTTTTT.

This sequence joins TRBV29-1 and TRBJ2-2; D may be TRBD1 (5 bases). Germline CDR1 is SQVTM and CDR2 is ANQGSEA. The CDR3 contains 14 residues. V gave up 6 bases and J gave up 1 base, with 12 bases separating them. In DNA, the CDR3 is TGCAGCGTGGGAATTACAGGGAACACCGGGGAGCTGTTTTTT. Translation: CSVGITGNTGELFF.

V usage is TRBV7-2 and J usage is TRBJ1-5; no clear D gene. Trimming removed 5 bases from V and 7 bases from J, with 18 bases in between. The germline CDR1 and CDR2 sequences are SGHTA and FQGNSA. The CDR3 is 15 amino acids. CDR3: CASSKTSGSGQPQHF. The CDR3, as DNA: TGTGCCAGCAGCAAGACTAGCGGGAGCGGGCAGCCCCAGCATTTT.

Notes on this clonotype: Compared with germline, one end of the junction differs, possibly owing to a read error. The chain joins TRBV28 to TRBJ2-3; 7 positions agree with TRBD2. Germline V gene data show CDR1 as MDHEN and CDR2 as SYDVKM. The CDR3 length is 14 residues. This CDR3 is CTSREGTSTDTQYF. The CDR3 bases are TGTACCAGCAGGGAGGGTACCAGCACAGATACGCAGTATTTT.

This clonotype was observed a few times. This chain joins TRBV28 and TRBJ2-1; a possible D gene is TRBD1 (6 bases). The CDR3 has 12 residues. Trimming removed 3 bases at V and 12 bases at J, with 12 bases between. Germline CDR1 and CDR2: MDHEN and SYDVKM. This CDR3 reads CASSFRQESQFF. Here the CDR3 DNA reads TGTGCCAGCAGTTTCCGACAGGAATCGCAGTTCTTC.

This clonotype was seen only a few times. The chain is built from TRBV3-1 and TRBJ2-4, with TRBD2 identical over 7 bases. There are 14 residues in the CDR3. J was trimmed by 7 bases and V by 3 bases; bases with no gene match: 6. Germline V gene lookup returns CDR1 LGHDT and CDR2 YNNKEL (reference sequence). The DNA for the CDR3 is TGTGCCAGCAGCCACGGACTAGGGGAGAACATTCAGTACTTC. The encoded protein is CASSHGLGENIQYF.

In this sample, this clonotype turned up many times. The chain uses TRBV6-1 and TRBJ1-5; D might be TRBD1 (6 bases). This CDR3 comprises 13 residues. The V end was cut by 4 bases, the J end by 9 bases, with 13 bases between. Germline V gene data show CDR1 as MNHNS and CDR2 as SASEGT. Written as DNA, the CDR3 is TGTGCCAGCAGTGTCGAGACAGGACGGCCCCAGCATTTT. Translated, it gives CASSVETGRPQHF.

V and J are TRBV13 and TRBJ1-4, with TRBD1 identical over 7 bases. The length of the CDR3 is 15 residues. Germline V gene sequence: CDR1 PRHDT, CDR2 FYEKMQ (reference sequence). Germline trimming cut 5 bases from V and 3 bases from J; bases unmatched to any gene: 6. This chain's CDR3 is CASSESGTANEKLFF. The CDR3 nucleotides are TGTGCCAGCAGCGAATCCGGGACAGCTAATGAAAAACTGTTTTTT.

The rearrangement joins TRBV20-1 to TRBJ1-2; the match to TRBD1 covers 9 bases. V dropped 1 base and J dropped 5; count of bases not matched to a gene: 11. This CDR3 region has 16 residues. The germline gives CDR1 DFQATT, CDR2 SNEGSKA (reference sequence). The CDR3 is CSARALTGTGSYGYTF. The CDR3 coding sequence is TGCAGTGCTAGAGCCTTGACCGGGACAGGGTCGTATGGCTACACCTTC.

This rearrangement joins TRBV7-2 to TRBJ2-3; the D gene is possibly TRBD2 (5 bases). Trimming pared 6 bases from V and 6 bases from J, leaving 19 bases between. Germline V gene data show CDR1 as SGHTA and CDR2 as FQGNSA. The CDR3 is 15 amino acids. The CDR3 bases are TGTGCCAGCAGGAAACCCGGGGAAGTGAACGATACGCAGTATTTT. Translating it yields CASRKPGEVNDTQYF.

The chain uses TRBV5-1 and TRBJ2-1; tentative D call: TRBD1 (5 bases). Germline CDR1 and CDR2: SGHRS and YFSETQ. The ends were cut back, 1 base at V and 4 bases at J, with 15 bases in the middle. The length of the CDR3 is 16 residues. The CDR3 region is CASSLQGIPLYNEQFF. In DNA form, the CDR3 reads TGCGCCAGCAGCTTGCAGGGTATTCCCCTATACAATGAGCAGTTCTTC.